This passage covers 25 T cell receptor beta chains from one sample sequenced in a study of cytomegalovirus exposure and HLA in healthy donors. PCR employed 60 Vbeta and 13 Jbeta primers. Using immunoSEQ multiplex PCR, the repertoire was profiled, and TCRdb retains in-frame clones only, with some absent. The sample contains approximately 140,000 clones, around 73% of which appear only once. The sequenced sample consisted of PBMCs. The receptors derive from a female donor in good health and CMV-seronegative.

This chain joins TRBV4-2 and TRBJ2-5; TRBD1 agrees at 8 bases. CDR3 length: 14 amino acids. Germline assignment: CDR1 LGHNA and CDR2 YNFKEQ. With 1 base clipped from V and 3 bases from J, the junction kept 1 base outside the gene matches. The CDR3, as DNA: TGTGCCAGCAGCCAAGGACAGGGGAAAGAGACCCAGTACTTC. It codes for CASSQGQGKETQYF.

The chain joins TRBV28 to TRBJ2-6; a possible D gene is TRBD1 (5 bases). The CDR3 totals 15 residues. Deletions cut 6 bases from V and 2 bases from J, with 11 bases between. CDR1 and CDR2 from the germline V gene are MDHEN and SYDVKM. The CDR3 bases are TGTGCCAGCAGCTTCTTGGGGCCTGGGGCCAACGTCCTGACTTTC. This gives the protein CASSFLGPGANVLTF.

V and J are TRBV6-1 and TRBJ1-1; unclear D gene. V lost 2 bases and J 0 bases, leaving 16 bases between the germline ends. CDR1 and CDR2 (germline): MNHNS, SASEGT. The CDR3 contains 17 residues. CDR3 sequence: CASSERGISHLNTEAFF. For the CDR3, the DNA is TGTGCCAGCAGTGAAAGAGGGATCAGCCATCTGAACACTGAAGCTTTCTTT.

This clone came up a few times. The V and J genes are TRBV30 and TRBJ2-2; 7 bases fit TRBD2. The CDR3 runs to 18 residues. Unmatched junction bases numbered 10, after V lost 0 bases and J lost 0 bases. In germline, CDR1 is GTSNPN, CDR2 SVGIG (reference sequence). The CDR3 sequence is CAWSVLGGTYANTGELFF. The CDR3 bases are TGTGCCTGGAGTGTATTGGGGGGGACCTATGCGAACACCGGGGAGCTGTTTTTT.

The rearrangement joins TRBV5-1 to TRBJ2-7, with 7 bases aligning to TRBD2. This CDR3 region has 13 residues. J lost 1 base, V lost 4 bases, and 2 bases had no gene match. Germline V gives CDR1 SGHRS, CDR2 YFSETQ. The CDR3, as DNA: TGCGCCAGCAGCGGCGGGAGTTCCTACGAGCAGTACTTC. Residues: CASSGGSSYEQYF.

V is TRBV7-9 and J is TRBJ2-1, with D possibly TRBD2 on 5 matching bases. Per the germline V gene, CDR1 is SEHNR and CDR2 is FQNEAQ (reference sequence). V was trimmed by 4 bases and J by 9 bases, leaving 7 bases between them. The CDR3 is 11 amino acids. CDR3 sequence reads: CASSSGIEQFF. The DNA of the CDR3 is TGTGCCAGCAGCTCGGGGATTGAGCAGTTCTTC. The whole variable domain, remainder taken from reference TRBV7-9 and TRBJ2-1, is DTGVSQNPRHKITKRGQNVTFRCDPISEHNRLYWYRQTLGQGPEFLTYFQNEAQLEKSRLLSDRFSAERPKGSFSTLEIQRTEQGDSAMYLCASSSGIEQFFGPGTRLTVL.

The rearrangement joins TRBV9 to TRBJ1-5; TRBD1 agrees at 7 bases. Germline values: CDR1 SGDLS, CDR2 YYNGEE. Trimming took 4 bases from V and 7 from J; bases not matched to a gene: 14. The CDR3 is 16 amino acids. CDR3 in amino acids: CASSPGSGQPDQPQHF. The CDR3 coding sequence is TGTGCCAGCAGCCCTGGGTCGGGACAGCCGGACCAGCCCCAGCATTTT.

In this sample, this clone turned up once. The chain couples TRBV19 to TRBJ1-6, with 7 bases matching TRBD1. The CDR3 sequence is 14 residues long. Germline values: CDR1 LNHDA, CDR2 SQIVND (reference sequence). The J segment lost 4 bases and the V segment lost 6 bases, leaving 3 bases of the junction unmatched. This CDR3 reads CASSPGQYNSPLHF. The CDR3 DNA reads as TGTGCCAGTAGCCCGGGACAGTATAATTCACCCCTCCACTTT.

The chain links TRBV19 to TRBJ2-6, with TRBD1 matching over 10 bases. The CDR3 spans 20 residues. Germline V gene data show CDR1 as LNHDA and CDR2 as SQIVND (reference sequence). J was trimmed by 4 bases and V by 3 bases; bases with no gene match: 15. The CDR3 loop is CASSIHPGTGDPSGANVLTF. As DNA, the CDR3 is TGTGCCAGTAGTATTCATCCCGGGACAGGGGATCCATCAGGGGCCAACGTCCTGACTTTC.

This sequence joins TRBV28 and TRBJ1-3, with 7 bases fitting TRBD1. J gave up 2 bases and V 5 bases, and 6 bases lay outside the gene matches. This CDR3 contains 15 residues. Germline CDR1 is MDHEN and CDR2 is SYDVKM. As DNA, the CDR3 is TGTGCCAGCAGTGTTAGGACAGGCCCTGGAAACACCATATATTTT. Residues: CASSVRTGPGNTIYF.

This chain's CDR3 is CASSEDYGALRSQHF. CDR3 bases: TGTGCCAGCAGTGAAGATTATGGGGCCCTCAGGTCCCAGCATTTT. The chain carries TRBV6-1 and TRBJ1-5, with TRBD1 as a possible D gene (5 bases). This CDR3 contains 15 residues. Trimming pared 1 base from V and 11 bases from J, leaving 18 bases between. CDR1 is MNHNS and CDR2 is SASEGT in the germline V gene.

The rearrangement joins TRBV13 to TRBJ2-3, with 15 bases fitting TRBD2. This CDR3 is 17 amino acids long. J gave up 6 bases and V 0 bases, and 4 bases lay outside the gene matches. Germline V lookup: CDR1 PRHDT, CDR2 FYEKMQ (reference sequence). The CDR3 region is CASSLGGLAGGPDTQYF. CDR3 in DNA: TGTGCCAGCAGCTTAGGCGGACTAGCGGGGGGGCCGGATACGCAGTATTTT.

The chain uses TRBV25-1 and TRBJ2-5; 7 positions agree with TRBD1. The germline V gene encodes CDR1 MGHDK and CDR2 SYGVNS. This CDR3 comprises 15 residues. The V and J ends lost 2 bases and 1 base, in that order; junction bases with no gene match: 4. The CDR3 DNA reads TGTGCCAGCAGTGAACCCGGGACAGTCCAAGAGACCCAGTACTTC. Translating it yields CASSEPGTVQETQYF.

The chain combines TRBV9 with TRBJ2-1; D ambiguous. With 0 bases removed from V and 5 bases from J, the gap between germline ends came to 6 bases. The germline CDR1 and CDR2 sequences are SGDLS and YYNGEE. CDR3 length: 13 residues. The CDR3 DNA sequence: TGTGCCAGCAGCGTAGTGCCAGACAATGAGCAGTTCTTC. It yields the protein CASSVVPDNEQFF.

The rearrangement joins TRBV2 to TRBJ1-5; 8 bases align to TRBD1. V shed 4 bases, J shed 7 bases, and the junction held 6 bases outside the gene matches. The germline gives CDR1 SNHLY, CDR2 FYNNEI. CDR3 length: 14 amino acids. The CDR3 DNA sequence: TGTGCCAGCAGTGGGACACCAGGGGGCCAGCCCCAGCATTTT. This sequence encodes CASSGTPGGQPQHF.

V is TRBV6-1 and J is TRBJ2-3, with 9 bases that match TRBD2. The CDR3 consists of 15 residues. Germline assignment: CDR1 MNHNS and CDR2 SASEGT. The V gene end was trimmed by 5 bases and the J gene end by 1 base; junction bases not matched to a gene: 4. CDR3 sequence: CASSTLAGRTDTQYF. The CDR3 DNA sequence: TGTGCCAGCAGTACACTAGCGGGCCGCACAGATACGCAGTATTTT.

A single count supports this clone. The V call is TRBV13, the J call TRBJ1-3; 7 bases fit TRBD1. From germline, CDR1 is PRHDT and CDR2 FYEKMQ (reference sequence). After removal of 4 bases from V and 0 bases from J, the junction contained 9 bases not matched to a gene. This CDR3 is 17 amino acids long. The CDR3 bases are TGTGCCAGCAGCTCCATTAACGGACAGGTCTCTGGAAACACCATATATTTT. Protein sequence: CASSSINGQVSGNTIYF.

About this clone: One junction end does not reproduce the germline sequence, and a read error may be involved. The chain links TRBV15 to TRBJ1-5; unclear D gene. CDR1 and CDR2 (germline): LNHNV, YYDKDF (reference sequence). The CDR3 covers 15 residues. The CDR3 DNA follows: TGTGCCACCAGCAGAGCCGATGCGGGGAATCAGGCCCAGCATTTT. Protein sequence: CATSRADAGNQAQHF.

CDR3 coding DNA: TGCGCCAGAATACTGCAAGGGGGATCCTACGAGCAGTACTTC. This gives the protein CARILQGGSYEQYF. This sequence joins TRBV10-1 and TRBJ2-7; tentatively, D is TRBD1 (6 bases). The CDR3 extends over 14 amino acids. Trimming cost V 9 bases and J 1 base, with 16 bases left between them. CDR1 is WNHNN and CDR2 is SYGVQD in the germline V gene (reference sequence).

DNA of the CDR3: TGTGCCAGCAGTAGCGGGAGGGGGGATGAGCAGTTCTTC. It translates to CASSSGRGDEQFF. This chain connects TRBV9 to TRBJ2-1; 11 nucleotides agree with TRBD2. The CDR3 is 13 residues long. CDR1 is SGDLS and CDR2 is YYNGEE in the germline V gene. V dropped 5 bases and J dropped 8; count of bases not matched to a gene: 3.

The CDR3 DNA reads as TGTGCCAGTAGTATAGTGGTGACAGGGGGCAATCAGCCCCAGCATTTT. Protein sequence: CASSIVVTGGNQPQHF. The chain joins TRBV19 to TRBJ1-5; 8 positions match TRBD1. The germline V gene encodes CDR1 LNHDA and CDR2 SQIVND (reference sequence). The CDR3 consists of 16 residues. The J segment lost 2 bases and the V segment lost 1 base, leaving 4 bases of the junction unmatched.

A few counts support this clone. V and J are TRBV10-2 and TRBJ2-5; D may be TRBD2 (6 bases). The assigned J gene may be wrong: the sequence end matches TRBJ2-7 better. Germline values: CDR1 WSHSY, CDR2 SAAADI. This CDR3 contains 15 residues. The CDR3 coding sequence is TGCGCCAGCAGTGGGGTGTTTCGGGAGTCTTACGAGCAGTACTTC. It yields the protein CASSGVFRESYEQYF.

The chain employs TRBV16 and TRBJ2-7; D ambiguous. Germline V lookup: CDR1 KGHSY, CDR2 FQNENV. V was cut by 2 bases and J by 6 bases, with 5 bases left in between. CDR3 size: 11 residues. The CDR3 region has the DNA TGTGCCAGCAGCCAAAATAGCGAGCAGTACTTC. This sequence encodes CASSQNSEQYF.

The CDR3 reads CASSGGHPNSPLHF. CDR3 sequence (DNA): TGTGCCAGCAGTGGGGGACATCCGAATTCACCCCTCCACTTT. The chain joins TRBV6-1 to TRBJ1-6; D is possibly TRBD1 (6 bases). The CDR3 runs to 14 residues. Germline V gene sequence: CDR1 MNHNS, CDR2 SASEGT. Deletions cut 4 bases from V and 7 bases from J, with 11 bases between.

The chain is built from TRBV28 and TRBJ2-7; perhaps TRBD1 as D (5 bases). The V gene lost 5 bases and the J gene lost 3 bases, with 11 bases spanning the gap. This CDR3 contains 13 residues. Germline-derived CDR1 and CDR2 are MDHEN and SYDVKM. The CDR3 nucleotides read TGTGCCAGCAGTAGCACAGGCCTCTACGAGCAGTACTTC. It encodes CASSSTGLYEQYF.